A selection of T cell receptor beta chains follows, all from one sample in a study of OX40 agonist ivuxolimab in advanced cancers. TCRdb's table, derived via immunoSEQ multiplex PCR, lists solely in-frame clones and lacks some. The table lists around 100,000 clones, 75% to 95% of them singletons. This specimen was CD4+ or CD8+ T cells sorted from blood, taken in a trial of the OX40 agonist ivuxolimab. The receptor source for this set is an adult with an advanced solid tumor such as melanoma, head and neck, liver or kidney cancer. Both conserved end residues are part of each CDR3. Each record gives: clone size, D gene, J gene, V gene, CDR3 protein, CDR3 DNA. The D gene is left open where the match is weak. Some rows have no size entry. The others give once, few or many, or a class for an expanded clone.

clone_size: NA
d_call: NA
j_call: TRBJ1-3
v_call: TRBV9
cdr3_aa: CASSVGTPGNTIYF
cdr3_nt: TGTGCCAGCAGCGTTGGGACTCCAGGAAACACCATATATTTT

clone_size: NA
d_call: NA
j_call: TRBJ2-5
v_call: TRBV10-3
cdr3_aa: CASTGGEETQYF
cdr3_nt: TGTGCCAGCACAGGGGGGGAAGAGACCCAGTACTTC

clone_size: few
d_call: TRBD1
j_call: TRBJ1-5
v_call: TRBV7-3
cdr3_aa: CASSSLGQGSYQPQHF
cdr3_nt: TGTGCCAGCAGCTCCCTCGGACAGGGCTCTTATCAGCCCCAGCATTTT

clone_size: NA
d_call: NA
j_call: TRBJ2-7
v_call: TRBV19
cdr3_aa: CARNRDFYEQYF
cdr3_nt: TGTGCCAGAAACCGGGACTTCTACGAGCAGTACTTC

clone_size: NA
d_call: NA
j_call: TRBJ2-2
v_call: TRBV10-1
cdr3_aa: CASSRLDTGELFF
cdr3_nt: TGCGCCAGCAGTCGACTAGACACCGGGGAGCTGTTTTTT

clone_size: NA
d_call: NA
j_call: TRBJ1-3
v_call: TRBV6-6
cdr3_aa: CASRAGGSGNTIYF
cdr3_nt: TGTGCCAGCAGGGCGGGGGGCTCTGGAAACACCATATATTTT

clone_size: NA
d_call: NA
j_call: TRBJ1-1
v_call: TRBV11-3
cdr3_aa: CASSPGGQNTEAFF
cdr3_nt: TGTGCCAGCAGCCCTGGGGGACAGAACACTGAAGCTTTCTTT

clone_size: NA
d_call: NA
j_call: TRBJ2-1
v_call: TRBV19
cdr3_aa: CASSLTSTVNNEQFF
cdr3_nt: TGTGCCAGTAGTCTGACTTCGACAGTCAACAATGAGCAGTTCTTC

clone_size: NA
d_call: TRBD1
j_call: TRBJ1-5
v_call: TRBV30
cdr3_aa: CAWSRQGGNQPQHF
cdr3_nt: TGTGCCTGGAGTCGACAGGGTGGGAATCAGCCCCAGCATTTT

clone_size: NA
d_call: NA
j_call: TRBJ2-6
v_call: TRBV27
cdr3_aa: CASSTVSGANVLTF
cdr3_nt: TGTGCCAGCAGTACAGTCTCTGGGGCCAACGTCCTGACTTTC

clone_size: NA
d_call: NA
j_call: TRBJ2-1
v_call: TRBV6-6
cdr3_aa: CASRESSYNEQFF
cdr3_nt: TGTGCCAGCAGGGAAAGCTCCTACAATGAGCAGTTCTTC

clone_size: few
d_call: TRBD1
j_call: TRBJ2-1
v_call: TRBV7-7
cdr3_aa: CASSSGGALKNNEQFF
cdr3_nt: TGTGCTAGCAGTTCAGGGGGCGCCTTGAAAAACAATGAGCAGTTCTTC

clone_size: NA
d_call: TRBD1
j_call: TRBJ2-3
v_call: TRBV19
cdr3_aa: CASTRDRVTDTQYF
cdr3_nt: TGTGCCAGTACCCGGGACAGGGTCACAGATACGCAGTATTTT

clone_size: NA
d_call: NA
j_call: TRBJ1-1
v_call: TRBV11-2
cdr3_aa: CASSWTQGNTEAFF
cdr3_nt: TGTGCCAGCAGCTGGACACAGGGGAACACTGAAGCTTTCTTT

clone_size: few
d_call: TRBD2
j_call: TRBJ2-3
v_call: TRBV5-1
cdr3_aa: CASSLELADSTDTQYF
cdr3_nt: TGCGCCAGCAGCTTGGAACTAGCGGATAGCACAGATACGCAGTATTTT

clone_size: few
d_call: NA
j_call: TRBJ1-5
v_call: TRBV19
cdr3_aa: CASAPRQNSNQPQHF
cdr3_nt: TGTGCCAGTGCGCCCCGCCAGAATAGCAATCAGCCCCAGCATTTT

clone_size: NA
d_call: TRBD1
j_call: TRBJ1-1
v_call: TRBV18
cdr3_aa: CASSPTGVGNTEAFF
cdr3_nt: TGTGCCAGCTCACCTACAGGGGTTGGGAACACTGAAGCTTTCTTT

clone_size: NA
d_call: NA
j_call: TRBJ2-7
v_call: TRBV15
cdr3_aa: CATSTRGAGPYEQYF
cdr3_nt: TGTGCCACCAGCACCCGGGGAGCGGGTCCCTACGAGCAGTACTTC